This T cell receptor beta chain was sequenced in a study of cytomegalovirus exposure and HLA in healthy donors (dated by TCRdb to between 2016 and 2019). In terms of the full investigation: An earlier analysis of approximately 550 of the donors reported 276 Gb of sequence data and 100 million to 130 million unique TCR beta sequences from 150 million to 200 million T cells. An early release that covered 500 to 800 HLA-typed donors contained around 300 gigabases of sequencing data and 75 million to 100 million unique TCR sequences. Of the approximately 370 genotyped donors, less than 85% were placed in the genetic ancestry cluster associated with self-reported Caucasian donors. The study aimed to test whether signatures of past pathogen exposure could be identified by cataloging public T cell receptors. Using immunosequencing, the study profiled T cell repertoires from roughly 650 subjects and related those repertoires to cytomegalovirus serostatus. In addition to the first cohort of around 670 subjects, a separate validation cohort of 120 different subjects was used. The study combined high-throughput TCR immunosequencing, statistical association of individual TCRs with disease status, and machine learning to predict cytomegalovirus infection status. A later analysis re-examined previously published TCR beta repertoires from roughly 650 donors and added high-resolution HLA genotyping to investigate patterns of TCR occurrence. In the later analysis, no new phenotypic data were used to find candidate immune exposures; instead, reliance was placed on TCR beta sequences and their occurrence across donors. To decide whether each TCR beta V gene segment behaved as functional or pseudogenic, an earlier analysis of approximately 620 of the donors relied on high-throughput TCR beta sequencing. Donor age, sex, ethnicity and CMV serostatus were collected together with the repertoire data. In a later genetic analysis, genome-wide SNP genotypes for about three fifths of the roughly 670 donors were used, and that subset was treated as a discovery cohort. All discovery cohort repertoires had been generated on a single sequencing platform. HLA typing included class I and class II loci at four-digit resolution. Typing coverage varied by locus: roughly 620-630 donors for A, B, C, DRB1 and DQB1; under 550 for DQA1; nearly 610 for DPA1; roughly 450 for DPB1. Roughly five DR-DQ haplotypes were handled as single units for association and clustering because linkage in the cohort was strong. On average, 235,054 unique TCR beta nucleotide sequences were sequenced per donor among some 420 genotyped donors of the cohort, with around 19% of those sequences being non-productive. Summary of the overall study and its limitations: In a later genetic analysis, a missense DCLRE1C variant was associated with V-gene and J-gene trimming of TCR beta chains, and the association was replicated in an independent cohort. Linkage disequilibrium might explain the correlated functional status among segregating V segments, but an unknown experimental factor could not be excluded. HLA typing was unavailable for some donors at each locus, so association tests used only the typed subset. A later analysis found that HLA-associated TCR beta chains were more clonally expanded and had lower generation probabilities than equally common non-associated chains. The study gave a list of about 160 TCR beta chains associated with cytomegalovirus. The authors suggested that the approach could potentially be generalized to other disease states and immunological phenotypes. Only TCR beta chains were sequenced in this cohort, and the absence of alpha or paired-chain data limited detectable features. In a later analysis, TCR association rates were found to vary across HLA loci, with the most associated TCRs seen for DRB1 alleles and the fewest for HLA-C alleles. A later analysis associated 16,951 TCR beta sequences with specific HLA alleles at a false discovery rate of 0.05. Because counts were too low, about 18 rarely observed V segments, including chromosome 9 orphons, were left out of the earlier analysis of some 640 of the donors. In an earlier analysis of 450 to 750 of the donors, most TCR beta V segments appeared in productive rearrangements about 87% or about 30% of the time, broadly matching IMGT annotations. In vitro tests confirmed that a few of the cytomegalovirus-associated TCR beta chains recognize cytomegalovirus antigens. Compared with the roughly 720-donor mean, donors in an Asian-associated ancestry cluster had fewer N-insertions in productive TCRs, according to a later genetic analysis. According to a later analysis, parvovirus B19, influenza, CMV and Epstein-Barr virus appeared linked to several top co-occurrence clusters. For the cohort, immune exposure information was limited to CMV serostatus. Roughly uniform sequencing depth across donors was assumed in presence/absence analyses, although this assumption may not hold. Some IMGT-functional V segments, including TRBV6-2 and TRBV6-3, could not be distinguished by the 87-base-pair reads and were therefore excluded. A further reported finding was that TCR beta sequences accurately predicted the HLA-A and HLA-B alleles for most subjects in the first cohort. Cytomegalovirus status was reported to be diagnosed by the classifier with high specificity and sensitivity in both the original and validation cohorts. Most TCR sequences were observed very rarely across donors, whereas some public TCRs were present in many individuals. A cluster of highly shared sequence variants was judged likely to be a technical artifact of the sequencing pipeline. Strong co-occurrence of HLA alleles, especially DR and DQ, made assigning TCR associations to individual alleles difficult. According to a later analysis, most CMV-associated TCR beta chains appeared to be HLA-restricted, and the HLA associations seemed to be driven largely by CMV exposure.

A word on this clone: Its antigen is currently not known. Base qualities were left out, and no much larger clone turns up one base away.

The cohort comprised some 730 healthy bone marrow donors. At the time of sampling, every cohort member was nominally healthy, though immune exposures that went unrecorded were likely present. The donor tested CMV seronegative, placing the donor among the 350 or so seronegative members of the cohort. Every donor gave a peripheral blood sample, and the peripheral blood mononuclear cells from that sample were used for TCR beta sequencing. Genomic DNA extraction from the blood cell samples was performed with the Qiagen DNeasy Blood Extraction Kit. Spanning cysteine to phenylalanine, the CDR3 consists of 13 amino acids. The read is trimmed to its CDR3 DNA, 39 bases read in frame from base 1. Between the V and J ends, shortened by 4 bases and 1 base respectively, the junction contains 8 bases. CDR1 and CDR2, per the germline V gene (reference sequence), are SGHNT and YYREEE. The library was made by the immunoSEQ multiplex PCR assay. For the multiplex PCR, a mixture combining 60 forward primers for TCR Vbeta segments and 13 reverse primers for TCR Jbeta segments was used. A multiplex PCR assay on genomic DNA amplified the CDR3 region of rearranged TCR beta genes. The Illumina HiSeq System was used to sequence the amplified TCR beta libraries as 87-base-pair reads. The authors' pipeline ran thus. In a later analysis, some 80 million unique TCR beta chains were counted across the 666 repertoires, and approximately 9.9 million of these chains were shared by at least two donors. Raw reads were error-corrected and collapsed into unique sequences with a nearest-neighbor algorithm that merged closely related sequences to remove PCR and sequencing errors. CDR3 sequences were aligned to IMGT reference sequences to assign V, D and J gene segments. Each retained sequence needed at least a six-nucleotide match to both a V gene segment and a J gene segment. A rearrangement counted as productive if the CDR3 had no stop codons and remained in frame with V and J, and every other rearrangement counted as non-productive. CDR3 was defined by IMGT convention, running from the second conserved V-encoded cysteine to the conserved J-encoded phenylalanine. In an earlier analysis of approximately 590 of the donors, sequences lacking an unambiguous match to a single V gene segment were excluded. An earlier analysis of fewer than 650 of the donors classified V segments as functional when productive rearrangements were above 56.7% and as segregating when the standard deviation between donors was above 5%. A statistical classification framework was developed to diagnose cytomegalovirus status using the catalog of TCR beta chain sequences. A later analysis assigned V and J genes by comparing TCR nucleotide sequences with IMGT/GENE-DB human TR gene sequences. A later analysis assigned CDR3 sequences and most-parsimonious VDJ recombination scenarios with the TCRdist pipeline. A later analysis defined each TCR beta chain by its CDR3 amino acid sequence plus V-gene family, and excluded reads lacking a unique V-gene family. A later analysis removed 592 highly shared, low-generation-probability nucleotide sequences to deal with suspected cross-contamination and a sequencing artifact. For each public chain, a later analysis derived a clonal expansion index from normalized ranks of inferred template counts within each repertoire. A later analysis computed generation probabilities with a VDJ recombination model fitted to out-of-frame rearrangements, and checked the results against IGoR. Hypergeometric tests were used in a later analysis to score TCR-TCR, TCR-HLA and TCR-CMV co-occurrence, with a repertoire-size bias correction applied to the TCR pairs. A later analysis estimated false discovery rates by permuting HLA or CMV assignments 20 times. In a later analysis, co-occurring TCRs were grouped with DBSCAN, and TCRdist sequence similarity was added when clustering was performed within HLA-allele-positive subsets. Repertoires with fewer than 30,000 or more than 120,000 public chains, plus five repertoires with anomalous nucleotide sharing, were excluded from co-occurrence clustering. Drawn from immuneACCESS, this table holds only the in-frame rearrangements with V and J called that TCRdb kept. Clones are partly lost; checked studies trace under half to an unresolved V gene and leave the rest unexplained. That table supplies the V and J calls and clone size; D and trimming were determined from the DNA. The sample profile shows about 200,000 clones; approximately 79% of them were found once. Together, the top ten hold 1.5% to 2% of the sample.

Rearrangement joined TRBV5-4 to TRBJ1-1; confidence is insufficient to name the D gene. Sequenced material: PBMCs. This clonotype originated in a young man in good health and CMV-seronegative. For the CDR3, the sequence is CASSPVPNTEAFF. The sequenced DNA is TGTGCCAGCAGCCCCGTTCCGAACACTGAAGCTTTCTTT.